These 3 T cell receptor beta chains came from one sample sequenced in a study of cytomegalovirus exposure and HLA in healthy donors. Generated by immunoSEQ multiplex PCR, the TCRdb table keeps only in-frame clones and is missing some. The sample has roughly 150,000 clones; 70% to 90% are singletons. Input material: PBMCs. The receptors were gathered from a woman younger than 35 in good health and CMV-seronegative.

This clone appeared a few times. This chain uses TRBV11-2 with TRBJ2-7; no clear D gene. This CDR3 has 15 amino acids. Trimming shortened V by 4 bases and J by 6 bases, and 19 bases separated the two germline ends. From germline, CDR1 is SGHAT and CDR2 FQNNGV. Here the CDR3 DNA reads TGTGCCAGCAGCTCCCCCCTGGGCCTGGTCGGCGAGCAGTACTTC. It yields the protein CASSSPLGLVGEQYF.

This sequence joins TRBV5-4 and TRBJ1-2, with TRBD1 matching 7 bases. The V gene end was trimmed by 4 bases and the J gene end by 11 bases; junction bases not matched to a gene: 8. The CDR3 contains 12 residues. CDR1 and CDR2 from the germline V gene are SGHNT and YYREEE (reference sequence). CDR3 loop: CASSPPTGEYTF. The CDR3 DNA follows: TGTGCCAGCAGCCCACCTACAGGGGAATACACCTTC.

V is TRBV4-3 and J is TRBJ1-5; D call uncertain. Germline V gene data show CDR1 as LGHNA and CDR2 as YSLEER. V dropped 4 bases and J dropped 7 bases, with 8 bases sitting between them. The CDR3 runs 12 residues. CDR3 loop: CASSPNSQPQHF. Here the CDR3 DNA reads TGCGCCAGCAGCCCAAATTCACAGCCCCAGCATTTT.